This T cell receptor beta chain was observed in a study of T-cell memory formation after mild COVID-19. CDR3 length: 13 amino acids. V lost 2 bases and J lost 2, with 4 bases in between. Germline V gene sequence: CDR1 SGHRS, CDR2 YFSETQ. TCRdb reprocessed the 5' RACE reads with MiXCR, giving one entry per CDR3 protein. The data contain roughly 170,000 distinct CDR3 sequences, 18% of them singletons. This clonotype was observed a handful of times. Its antigen remains unidentified. Study-level points and caveats: Several responding clones turned up in pre-infection memory, indicating that cross-reactive memory may have taken part.

Sequenced material: PBMCs or a T cell subset sorted from them (not recorded which). This chain uses TRBV5-1 with TRBJ2-2, with D unclear. The clonotype was recovered from a young man who had mild COVID-19 (a few samples of this study predate the infection). Cell type and time point are not known. This CDR3 is CASSFDNTGELFF. DNA of the CDR3: TGCGCCAGCAGCTTTGATAACACCGGGGAGCTGTTTTTT.